This T cell receptor beta chain was captured in a study of T cell changes during pregnancy in multiple sclerosis. Assay: immunoSEQ multiplex PCR; the TCRdb copy retains only in-frame clones and omits some. The data contain about 43,000 clones, roughly 90% of them singletons. The CDR3 totals 15 residues. Germline V gene data show CDR1 as SEHNR and CDR2 as FQNEAQ (reference sequence). V lost 1 base and J 9 bases, leaving 17 bases between the germline ends. The rearrangement uses TRBV7-9 and TRBJ2-3; D remains unclear. The receptor's source is a female donor in good health, enrolled as a control in a pregnancy study. The material was peripheral blood, obtained in the second trimester of pregnancy. The CDR3 DNA reads as TGTGCCAGCAGCTTAGATAGTACTCCCGCCGAGACGCAGTATTTT. Protein product: CASSLDSTPAETQYF. The full variable domain, with the rest looked up from reference TRBV7-9 and TRBJ2-3, is DTGVSQNPRHKITKRGQNVTFRCDPISEHNRLYWYRQTLGQGPEFLTYFQNEAQLEKSRLLSDRFSAERPKGSFSTLEIQRTEQGDSAMYLCASSLDSTPAETQYFGPGTRLTVL.